One and the same sample provided the 8 T cell receptor beta chains below, sequenced in a study of T cell responses to AZD1222 COVID-19 vaccine. The repertoire was sequenced with immunoSEQ multiplex PCR; TCRdb's copy has only in-frame clones and lacks some. The sample holds tens of thousands of clones, about nine tenths seen once. The sample was peripheral blood, taken on day 0 of MenACWY control vaccination. These receptors all come from an adult in good health.

The chain employs TRBV5-6 and TRBJ1-2, with D unclear. Germline V gene lookup returns CDR1 SGHDT and CDR2 YYEEEE. Trimming took 1 base from V and 2 from J, leaving 9 bases between them. CDR3 length equals 14 residues. CDR3 coding DNA: TGTGCCAGCAGCTTGATTGCGGTCAACTATGGCTACACCTTC. This encodes CASSLIAVNYGYTF.

The rearrangement links TRBV12-5 to TRBJ1-1; TRBD1 might be the D (6 bases). Trimming left V 6 bases short and J 4 bases short, with 12 bases between. From germline, CDR1 is LGHNT and CDR2 FRNRAP. This CDR3 region has 13 residues. CDR3 region: CASGTGGATEAFF. The CDR3 DNA reads TGTGCTAGTGGGACAGGCGGGGCCACTGAAGCTTTCTTT.

This clone was seen a single time. V gene TRBV28 combines with J gene TRBJ2-2; the D gene is possibly TRBD1 (6 bases). Germline assignment: CDR1 MDHEN and CDR2 SYDVKM. Trimming removed 10 bases from V and 8 bases from J, with 14 bases in between. This CDR3 spans 12 amino acids. The CDR3 loop is CATRSGTGELFF. The DNA for the CDR3 is TGTGCCACCAGGTCCGGGACAGGGGAGCTGTTTTTT.

This clone turned up a few times. This chain connects TRBV19 to TRBJ1-1, with D unclear. V was clipped by 8 bases and J by 1 base, with 14 bases between them. CDR1 is LNHDA, CDR2 SQIVND, per germline (reference sequence). The CDR3 has 14 residues. The CDR3 nucleotides read TGTGCCAGTGCCTCGCCCTGGTCGAACACTGAAGCTTTCTTT. Residues: CASASPWSNTEAFF.

The genes are TRBV19 and TRBJ1-5; TRBD1 matches at 8 bases. CDR1 is LNHDA, CDR2 SQIVND, per germline (reference sequence). The CDR3 consists of 14 residues. With 6 bases clipped from V and 3 bases from J, the junction kept 4 bases outside the gene matches. CDR3 residues: CASSPGQDNQPQHF. Here the CDR3 DNA reads TGTGCCAGTAGCCCGGGACAGGACAATCAGCCCCAGCATTTT.

The chain uses TRBV12-3 or TRBV12-4 and TRBJ2-7; D is uncertain. The CDR3 length is 11 residues. The ends were cut back, 6 bases at V and 4 bases at J, with 7 bases in the middle. CDR3 amino acids: CASSTKYEQYF. In DNA, the CDR3 is TGTGCCAGCAGCACAAAATACGAGCAGTACTTC.

The CDR3 nucleotides are TGTGCCAGCTCCGAGGACCTAGAGGATACGCAGTATTTT. Translating gives CASSEDLEDTQYF. The chain recombines TRBV18 with TRBJ2-3; unclear D gene. CDR3 length equals 13 residues. Trimming shortened V by 6 bases and J by 6 bases, and 13 bases separated the two germline ends. Germline CDR1 reads KGHSH; CDR2 reads LQKENI.

The genes are TRBV5-4 and TRBJ1-2, with D uncertain. Germline V gene sequence: CDR1 SGHNT, CDR2 YYREEE (reference sequence). The CDR3 length is 14 residues. V was trimmed by 2 bases and J by 5 bases, leaving 13 bases between them. The CDR3 region has the DNA TGTGCCAGCAGCTTAGTCGCAGGCGTTTATGGCTACACCTTC. Amino acids: CASSLVAGVYGYTF.